These T cell receptor beta chains were read from a single sample in a study of T cells in Graves' hyperthyroidism and ophthalmopathy. TCRdb reprocessed the multiplex PCR reads with MiXCR, giving one entry per CDR3 protein. The sample yields 550,000 to 600,000 distinct CDR3 sequences, about 45% seen once. The sample consisted of peripheral blood or thyroid tissue (not recorded which). All receptors derive from an adult woman with Graves' disease, either hyperthyroidism or ophthalmopathy (not recorded which). The CDR3 runs from the conserved cysteine through the conserved F or W. D genes are given only for firm matches. Only some rows state a clone size, as once, few, many or a class for expanded clones.

CDR3aa: CASSPPDGESTDTQYF
CDR3nt: TGTGCCAGCAGCCCCCCCGACGGCGAGAGCACAGATACGCAGTATTTT
j_gene: TRBJ2-3
d_gene: .
v_gene: TRBV7-8
abundance: .

CDR3aa: CASSFPVNTIYF
CDR3nt: TGTGCCAGCAGCTTCCCGGTGAACACCATATATTTT
j_gene: TRBJ1-3
d_gene: .
v_gene: TRBV7-2
abundance: .

CDR3aa: CASSFSGAQETQYF
CDR3nt: TGTGCCAGCAGTTTCAGCGGGGCGCAAGAGACCCAGTACTTC
j_gene: TRBJ2-5
d_gene: TRBD2
v_gene: TRBV7-2
abundance: few

CDR3aa: CASRTGTGIDGYTF
CDR3nt: TGTGCCAGCAGGACCGGGACGGGGATTGATGGCTACACCTTC
j_gene: TRBJ1-2
d_gene: .
v_gene: TRBV2
abundance: .

CDR3aa: CASKGTWSGNTIYF
CDR3nt: TGTGCCAGCAAGGGCACGTGGTCTGGAAACACCATATATTTT
j_gene: TRBJ1-3
d_gene: .
v_gene: TRBV2
abundance: many

CDR3aa: CSVGAGATGEAFF
CDR3nt: TGCAGCGTTGGGGCGGGGGCCACCGGGGAAGCTTTCTTT
j_gene: TRBJ1-1
d_gene: .
v_gene: TRBV29-1
abundance: .

CDR3aa: CASRDMGEKLFF
CDR3nt: TGTGCCAGCCGGGACATGGGCGAAAAACTGTTTTTT
j_gene: TRBJ1-4
d_gene: .
v_gene: TRBV6-1
abundance: .

CDR3aa: CASSLARQDGYTF
CDR3nt: TGTGCCAGCAGCTTAGCGCGTCAGGATGGCTACACCTTC
j_gene: TRBJ1-2
d_gene: .
v_gene: TRBV7-9
abundance: many

CDR3aa: CSAGQGGGEQYF
CDR3nt: TGCAGCGCGGGGCAAGGGGGCGGCGAGCAGTACTTC
j_gene: TRBJ2-7
d_gene: TRBD1
v_gene: TRBV29-1
abundance: .

CDR3aa: CASKPGQGISPLHF
CDR3nt: TGTGCCAGCAAACCGGGACAGGGTATTTCACCCCTCCACTTT
j_gene: TRBJ1-6
d_gene: TRBD1
v_gene: TRBV6-1
abundance: .

CDR3aa: CASSYDRFGNSPLHF
CDR3nt: TGTGCCAGCAGCTACGACAGATTCGGCAATTCACCCCTCCACTTT
j_gene: TRBJ1-6
d_gene: .
v_gene: TRBV6-4
abundance: many

CDR3aa: CASSPRTRTDTQYF
CDR3nt: TGTGCCAGCAGCCCTCGGACTCGGACAGATACGCAGTATTTT
j_gene: TRBJ2-3
d_gene: .
v_gene: TRBV7-8
abundance: .

CDR3aa: CASSLKANTEAFF
CDR3nt: TGTGCCAGCAGCTTAAAGGCCAACACTGAAGCTTTCTTT
j_gene: TRBJ1-1
d_gene: .
v_gene: TRBV7-8
abundance: .

CDR3aa: CSASRGASNQPQYF
CDR3nt: TGCAGTGCTAGCAGGGGCGCTAGCAATCAGCCCCAGTACTTC
j_gene: TRBJ2-5
d_gene: .
v_gene: TRBV20-1
abundance: .

CDR3aa: CASSTRQGMGQETQYF
CDR3nt: TGCGCCAGCAGCACACGACAGGGTATGGGACAAGAGACCCAGTACTTC
j_gene: TRBJ2-5
d_gene: TRBD1
v_gene: TRBV4-1
abundance: many

CDR3aa: CASSLGRDKEAFF
CDR3nt: TGTGCCAGCAGTTTAGGCAGGGACAAAGAAGCTTTCTTT
j_gene: TRBJ1-1
d_gene: .
v_gene: TRBV27
abundance: few

CDR3aa: CASSLVGAVEQYF
CDR3nt: TGTGCCAGCAGCCTAGTGGGGGCGGTCGAGCAGTACTTC
j_gene: TRBJ2-7
d_gene: .
v_gene: TRBV5-5
abundance: many

CDR3aa: CASSFQRRISYEQYF
CDR3nt: TGTGCCAGCAGCTTTCAGCGACGTATCTCCTACGAGCAGTACTTC
j_gene: TRBJ2-7
d_gene: .
v_gene: TRBV5-6
abundance: few